A selection of T cell receptor beta chains follows, all from one sample in a study of blood T cell repertoires in COVID-19. Profiled with immunoSEQ multiplex PCR; TCRdb holds only in-frame clones, not every one. The sample contains under 250,000 clones, approximately 85% of which appear only once. Sequences were obtained from peripheral blood. The source is a man in his fifties or sixties who had recovered from COVID-19. The CDR3 runs from the conserved cysteine through the conserved F or W. D genes are given only for firm matches. Clone size is stated in some rows and not others, as once, few, many or a class when expanded.

CDR3nt: TGTGCCAGCAGCCAGGGCAGGGCCAACTCTGGAAACACCATATATTTT
CDR3aa: CASSQGRANSGNTIYF
abundance: few
j_gene: TRBJ1-3
d_gene: -
v_gene: TRBV4-2

CDR3nt: TGTGCCATCAGTGAGATAGGACAGGGGTCGAACGAGCAGTACTTC
CDR3aa: CAISEIGQGSNEQYF
abundance: -
j_gene: TRBJ2-7
d_gene: TRBD1
v_gene: TRBV10-3

CDR3nt: TGTGCCAGCAGGGCCTCCCGTCCTTGGAACACTGAAGCTTTCTTT
CDR3aa: CASRASRPWNTEAFF
abundance: -
j_gene: TRBJ1-1
d_gene: -
v_gene: TRBV28

CDR3nt: TGTGCCAGCAGCGCCAACAGGGGACCCACAGATACGCAGTATTTT
CDR3aa: CASSANRGPTDTQYF
abundance: -
j_gene: TRBJ2-3
d_gene: TRBD1
v_gene: TRBV2

CDR3nt: TGTGCCAGCAGCGGGACAGGGGATGGCTACACCTTC
CDR3aa: CASSGTGDGYTF
abundance: -
j_gene: TRBJ1-2
d_gene: TRBD1
v_gene: TRBV28

CDR3nt: TGTGCCAGCAGTGAACGTGACAGGGGAGCGGCCAAGAATGAGCAGTTCTTC
CDR3aa: CASSERDRGAAKNEQFF
abundance: -
j_gene: TRBJ2-1
d_gene: TRBD1
v_gene: TRBV6-1

CDR3nt: TGCAGCGTCAACGATTACAGGGGGCAGTTCTTC
CDR3aa: CSVNDYRGQFF
abundance: -
j_gene: TRBJ2-1
d_gene: TRBD1
v_gene: TRBV29-1

CDR3nt: TGTGCCAGCAGTCAGGGGGCCGATACGCAGTATTTT
CDR3aa: CASSQGADTQYF
abundance: -
j_gene: TRBJ2-3
d_gene: TRBD1
v_gene: TRBV6-5

CDR3nt: TGTGCCACCAGCAGAGACCTATCTAGCGGGAGAGCCAAAAACATTCAGTACTTC
CDR3aa: CATSRDLSSGRAKNIQYF
abundance: -
j_gene: TRBJ2-4
d_gene: TRBD2
v_gene: TRBV15

CDR3nt: TGTGCCAGTAGTATAGATCTATACGAGCGGAATGAGCAGTTCTTC
CDR3aa: CASSIDLYERNEQFF
abundance: -
j_gene: TRBJ2-1
d_gene: -
v_gene: TRBV19